The rows below give T cell receptor beta chains drawn from one sample of a study of type 1 regulatory T cells. Their recognized antigens are unknown. TCRdb itself ran the reads through MiXCR, one entry per CDR3 protein. The sample lists 55,000 to 65,000 distinct CDR3 sequences, approximately 60% occurring once. Sequencing was carried out using cultured non-Tr1 T cells, either the whole culture or a sorted T cell fraction (not recorded which). These receptors came from a human donor in good health. Each CDR3 is given with its conserved first and last residue. D genes are given only for firm matches. Clone size is given for some rows only: seen once, a few or many times, or a class if the clone is expanded.

v_gene	abundance	d_gene	j_gene	CDR3nt	CDR3aa
TRBV5-1	.	.	TRBJ2-5	TGCGCCAGCAGCCAGAGTCCGTGGGAGACCCAGTACTTC	CASSQSPWETQYF
TRBV7-2	few	.	TRBJ1-3	TGTGCCAGCAGCATAATGGCAGGGCGTTTAGGAAACACCATATATTTT	CASSIMAGRLGNTIYF
TRBV24-1	.	TRBD1	TRBJ1-1	TGTGCCACCAGTGATCAAGGGACAGATGCTGAAGCTTTCTTT	CATSDQGTDAEAFF
TRBV20-1	.	.	TRBJ1-1	TGCAGTGCTAGAGCGCTGGTACAGAACACTGAAGCTTTCTTT	CSARALVQNTEAFF
TRBV5-5	.	.	TRBJ2-5	TGTGCCAGCAGCCCCGGGGGAACCCAAGAGACCCAGTACTTC	CASSPGGTQETQYF
TRBV20-1	.	TRBD2	TRBJ2-1	TGCAGTGCAGGTCCGGGACTAGCGGGATGGAATGAGCAGTTCTTC	CSAGPGLAGWNEQFF
TRBV12-3/TRBV12-4	few	.	TRBJ2-1	TGTGCCAGCAGTTTTTTGACAGGTCCTTACAATGAGCAGTTCTTC	CASSFLTGPYNEQFF
TRBV18	.	TRBD2	TRBJ2-7	TGTGCCAGCTCACCGGGACTAGCAGTCTACGAGCAGTACTTC	CASSPGLAVYEQYF
TRBV4-2	.	.	TRBJ1-2	TGTGCCAGCAGCCAAGAAGACACAGGCCTCTATGGCTACACCTTC	CASSQEDTGLYGYTF
TRBV29-1	.	.	TRBJ1-5	TGCAGCGTTCTGGGGGGGGTCAATCAGCCCCAGCATTTT	CSVLGGVNQPQHF
TRBV19	.	TRBD2	TRBJ2-3	TGTGCCAGCACCCCAGCTAGCGGGCTAGATACGCAGTATTTT	CASTPASGLDTQYF
TRBV19	.	.	TRBJ2-4	TGTGCCAGTAGCATACCGAGGGGGGTCATTCAGTACTTC	CASSIPRGVIQYF
TRBV7-2	.	.	TRBJ1-2	TGTGCCAGCAGCTTACGGGCGAGTTCTCCAAACTATGGCTACACCTTC	CASSLRASSPNYGYTF
TRBV27	.	TRBD1	TRBJ2-5	TGTGCCAGCAGTTTACTTCCCGACAGGGGAGAGACCCAGTACTTC	CASSLLPDRGETQYF
TRBV24-1	few	TRBD2	TRBJ2-1	TGTGCCACCAGTGACCCTAGCGGGAGGTTCTACAATGAGCAGTTCTTC	CATSDPSGRFYNEQFF
TRBV12-3/TRBV12-4	.	.	TRBJ1-2	TGTGCCAGCAGTTATTGGGGGGCAGGGAACTATGGCTACACCTTC	CASSYWGAGNYGYTF
TRBV6-6	.	.	TRBJ1-3	TGTGCCCTAGGCGGGGTGGATCACACCATATATTTT	CALGGVDHTIYF
TRBV6-2/TRBV6-3	.	.	TRBJ2-7	TGTGCCAGCAGTTACTCGAGTTACGAGCAGTACTTC	CASSYSSYEQYF
TRBV7-8	medium-sized	.	TRBJ1-1	TGTGCCAGCAGCGCTAGACAGTTCAATCTGAACACTGAAGCTTTCTTT	CASSARQFNLNTEAFF
TRBV7-9	.	.	TRBJ1-1	TGTGCCAGCAGCTTAGTTTCTGGCACTGAAGCTTTCTTT	CASSLVSGTEAFF
TRBV2	few	TRBD1	TRBJ1-2	TGTGCCAGCATTAGGGGGCTAAAAGATGGCTACACCTTC	CASIRGLKDGYTF
TRBV11-2	.	TRBD2	TRBJ2-5	TGTGCCAGCGAAACTAGCGGGAGAAAAGAGACCCAGTACTTC	CASETSGRKETQYF
TRBV6-1	.	.	TRBJ2-5	TGTGCCAGCAGTGAACAAACCCCCCAAGAGACCCAGTACTTC	CASSEQTPQETQYF
TRBV5-1	.	TRBD1	TRBJ2-2	TGCGCCAGCAGCTCAGGGACAGGGAGCGGCGTCACCGGGGAGCTGTTTTTT	CASSSGTGSGVTGELFF
TRBV18	once	.	TRBJ2-3	TGTGCCAGCTCACCCCAACGGGGGCGTGCGGGAGTTTCTAGCATAGATACGCAGTATTTT	CASSPQRGRAGVSSIDTQYF
TRBV5-1	.	TRBD2	TRBJ2-7	TGCGCCAGCAGGGACGCTAGCGGGATAGCCTACGAGCAGTACTTC	CASRDASGIAYEQYF
TRBV20-1	.	.	TRBJ2-7	TGCAGTGCTAGCCACGGAGCTGCCGGGGCCCCAGCCAAACCATACGAGCAGTACTTC	CSASHGAAGAPAKPYEQYF
TRBV3-1	.	.	TRBJ2-5	TGTGCCAGCAGCCAAGACATCATCGGGGGTGAGACCCAGTACTTC	CASSQDIIGGETQYF
TRBV29-1	.	.	TRBJ2-3	TGCAGCGGGCTAAGACGGGATACAAATACGCAGTATTTT	CSGLRRDTNTQYF
TRBV7-9	.	.	TRBJ1-1	TGTGCCAGCAGCTTAGTCGGACAGAGCTACACTGAAGCTTTCTTT	CASSLVGQSYTEAFF
TRBV3-1	few	.	TRBJ2-7	TGTGCCAGCAGCCAAGCTACGGCCTCCTACGAGCAGTACTTC	CASSQATASYEQYF
TRBV6-1	.	.	TRBJ2-3	TGTGCCAGCAGTGAAGGACTCTCAGATACGCAGTATTTT	CASSEGLSDTQYF
TRBV5-1	once	.	TRBJ2-4	TGCGCCAGCAGCCAAGCGACCTCAGGGTTGAACATTCAGTACTTC	CASSQATSGLNIQYF
TRBV6-6	once	.	TRBJ2-3	TGTGCCAGCAGTTACCTTTCTAGCACAGATACGCAGTATTTT	CASSYLSSTDTQYF
TRBV4-3	.	TRBD2	TRBJ2-3	TGCGCCAGCAGCCAAGACCTAGCGGGAGGGGGAGATACGCAGTATTTT	CASSQDLAGGGDTQYF
TRBV7-2	.	.	TRBJ2-7	TGTGCCAGCAGCTTAGATCCAGTCAACTCCTACGAGCAGTACTTC	CASSLDPVNSYEQYF